One and the same sample provided the 10 T cell receptor beta chains below, sequenced in a study of patients and donors after allogeneic stem cell transplantation. One entry per CDR3 protein, called by TCRdb with MiXCR from the RT-PCR reads. The repertoire holds over 150,000 distinct CDR3 sequences, 40% to 45% seen once, with 33% in the top ten. The sequenced material came from blood, either unsorted or a sorted T cell fraction (not recorded which). Receptors originate from a human donor who was either an allogeneic HSCT recipient or a stem cell or donor lymphocyte infusion donor (not recorded which). It is not recorded whose cells these are; they may come from a transplant donor.

This clonotype was counted a few times. The chain uses TRBV12-3 or TRBV12-4 and TRBJ2-7, with 7 bases identical to TRBD2. The CDR3 is 17 residues long. V gave up 3 bases and J gave up 5 bases; unmatched junction bases: 16. The CDR3: CASSLIPGAGDLDEQYF. The CDR3 DNA follows: TGTGCCAGCAGTTTGATCCCGGGCGCGGGAGATCTAGACGAGCAGTACTTC.

The chain employs TRBV24-1 and TRBJ2-3; maybe TRBD2 (6 bases). V was pared by 3 bases and J by 2 bases, with 11 bases between. Germline V gene sequence: CDR1 KGHDR, CDR2 SFDVKD. There are 15 residues in the CDR3. This chain's CDR3 is CATSDGTGLTDTQYF. DNA for the CDR3: TGTGCCACCAGTGATGGGACGGGACTCACAGATACGCAGTATTTT.

The sample holds one count of this clonotype. V is TRBV29-1 and J is TRBJ2-2, with 7 bases fitting TRBD2. The CDR3 has 15 residues. The germline V gene has CDR1 SQVTM and CDR2 ANQGSEA. The V and J ends lost 4 bases and 3 bases, in that order; junction bases with no gene match: 8. CDR3: CSVGGGESDTGELFF. The CDR3 nucleotides read TGCAGCGTTGGGGGAGGGGAATCGGACACCGGGGAGCTGTTTTTT.

The J gene is TRBJ1-5, the V gene TRBV15; TRBD1 might be the D (6 bases). Trimming took 0 bases from V and 6 from J, leaving 12 bases between them. This CDR3 spans 15 amino acids. Germline CDR1 reads LNHNV; CDR2 reads YYDKDF (reference sequence). This CDR3 reads CATSREAGVGQPQHF. Here the CDR3 DNA reads TGTGCCACCAGCAGAGAAGCAGGGGTTGGTCAGCCCCAGCATTTT.

J is TRBJ1-1 and V is TRBV28; 9 nucleotides match TRBD1. Per the germline V gene, CDR1 is MDHEN and CDR2 is SYDVKM. The CDR3 is 16 amino acids. The V segment lost 4 bases and the J segment 3 bases; nucleotides outside the gene matches: 9. The CDR3 loop reads CASSSGGTGRDTEAFF. Here the CDR3 DNA reads TGTGCCAGCAGTTCCGGGGGGACAGGGAGAGACACTGAAGCTTTCTTT.

The gene calls are TRBV13 and TRBJ2-7; possible D gene TRBD2, 6 bases. The CDR3 covers 14 residues. CDR1 is PRHDT, CDR2 FYEKMQ, per germline (reference sequence). Trimming cost V 4 bases and J 0 bases, with 10 bases left between them. CDR3 DNA sequence: TGTGCCAGCAGCTGGCGGGACTTCTCCTACGAGCAGTACTTC. It encodes CASSWRDFSYEQYF. The complete variable domain, with remaining parts taken from reference TRBV13 and TRBJ2-7, reads AAGVIQSPRHLIKEKRETATLKCYPIPRHDTVYWYQQGPGQDPQFLISFYEKMQSDKGSIPDRFSAQQFSDYHSELNMSSLELGDSALYFCASSWRDFSYEQYFGPGTRLTVT.

The J gene is TRBJ1-2, the V gene TRBV18, with 7 bases that match TRBD1. CDR1 is KGHSH and CDR2 is LQKENI in the germline V gene. This CDR3 has 17 amino acids. V gave up 3 bases and J gave up 2 bases; unmatched junction bases: 12. CDR3 residues: CASSPLPRTGVNYGYTF. DNA of the CDR3: TGTGCCAGCTCACCCCTCCCCAGAACAGGGGTCAACTATGGCTACACCTTC.

The gene calls are TRBV3-1 and TRBJ2-7, with 15 bases fitting TRBD2. J lost 0 bases, V lost 4 bases, and 10 bases had no gene match. This CDR3 is built from 19 residues. From germline, CDR1 is LGHDT and CDR2 YNNKEL (reference sequence). DNA of the CDR3: TGTGCCAGCAGCCGCTTAGGACTAGCGGGAGGGCCCGGCTCCTACGAGCAGTACTTC. This gives the protein CASSRLGLAGGPGSYEQYF.

This clonotype was found once. CDR3 sequence reads: CASSLGPPANYGYTF. CDR3 sequence (DNA): TGTGCCAGCAGCTTAGGACCTCCCGCTAACTATGGCTACACCTTC. The genes are TRBV7-2 and TRBJ1-2, with unresolved D. Germline V gene data show CDR1 as SGHTA and CDR2 as FQGNSA. Trimming removed 1 base at V and 0 bases at J, with 9 bases between. The CDR3 contains 15 residues.

There are many counts of this clonotype. This chain links TRBV12-3 or TRBV12-4 with TRBJ1-3, with 7 bases matching TRBD1. CDR3 length equals 13 residues. Trimming removed 5 bases from V and 3 bases from J; junction bases left unmatched: 1. The CDR3 bases are TGTGCCAGCAGTCGGGACAGTGGAAACACCATATATTTT. It codes for CASSRDSGNTIYF.